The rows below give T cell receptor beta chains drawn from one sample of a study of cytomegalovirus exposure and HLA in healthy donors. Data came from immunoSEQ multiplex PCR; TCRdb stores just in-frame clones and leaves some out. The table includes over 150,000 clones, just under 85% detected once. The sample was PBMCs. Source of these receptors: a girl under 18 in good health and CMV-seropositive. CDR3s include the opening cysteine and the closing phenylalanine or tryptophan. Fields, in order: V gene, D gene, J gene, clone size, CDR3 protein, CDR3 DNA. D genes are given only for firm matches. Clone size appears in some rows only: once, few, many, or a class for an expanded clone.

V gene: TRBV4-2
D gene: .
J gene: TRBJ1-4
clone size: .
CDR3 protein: CASSQEPGRTATNEKLFF
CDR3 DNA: TGTGCCAGCAGCCAAGAGCCGGGCAGGACTGCAACTAATGAAAAACTGTTTTTT

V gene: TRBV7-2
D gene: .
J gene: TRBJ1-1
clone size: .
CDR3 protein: CASSLGHLNTEAFF
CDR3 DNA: TGTGCCAGCAGCTTGGGACACTTGAACACTGAAGCTTTCTTT

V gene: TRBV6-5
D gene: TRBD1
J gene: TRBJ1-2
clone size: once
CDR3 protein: CASSRQGDSKYGYTF
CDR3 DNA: TGTGCCAGCAGCCGCCAAGGGGACAGTAAATATGGCTACACCTTC

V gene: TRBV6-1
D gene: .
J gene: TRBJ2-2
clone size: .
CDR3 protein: CASSEVGEPNTGELFF
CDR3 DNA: TGTGCCAGCAGTGAAGTGGGAGAACCGAACACCGGGGAGCTGTTTTTT

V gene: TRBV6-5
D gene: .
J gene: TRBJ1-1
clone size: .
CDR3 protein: CASSRSGNTEAFF
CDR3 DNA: TGTGCCAGCAGTCGATCAGGGAACACTGAAGCTTTCTTT

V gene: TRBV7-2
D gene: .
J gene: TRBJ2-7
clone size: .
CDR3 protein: CASSLRVRYEQYF
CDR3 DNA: TGTGCCAGCAGCTTGCGGGTCCGCTACGAGCAGTACTTC

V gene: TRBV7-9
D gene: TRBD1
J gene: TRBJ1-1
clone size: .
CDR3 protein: CASSAPGTGLKAFF
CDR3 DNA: TGTGCCAGCAGCGCCCCCGGGACAGGTCTTAAAGCTTTCTTT

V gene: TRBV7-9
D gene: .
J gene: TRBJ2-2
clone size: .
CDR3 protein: CASSTGGTGELFF
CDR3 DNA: TGTGCCAGCAGCACCGGGGGCACCGGGGAGCTGTTTTTT

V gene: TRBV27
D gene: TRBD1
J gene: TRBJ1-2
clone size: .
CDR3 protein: CASSGQGVANYGYTF
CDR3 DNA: TGTGCCAGCAGTGGACAGGGGGTCGCTAACTATGGCTACACCTTC

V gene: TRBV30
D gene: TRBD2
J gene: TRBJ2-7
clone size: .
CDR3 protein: CAWTLAGAYSYEQYF
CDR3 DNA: TGTGCCTGGACCCTAGCGGGGGCCTATTCCTACGAGCAGTACTTC

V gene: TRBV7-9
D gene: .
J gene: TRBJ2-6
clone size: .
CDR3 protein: CASSRLFSGANVLTF
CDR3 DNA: TGTGCCAGCAGCCGACTCTTCTCTGGGGCCAACGTCCTGACTTTC

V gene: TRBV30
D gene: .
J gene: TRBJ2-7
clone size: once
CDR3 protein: CAWSLAREQYF
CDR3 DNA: TGTGCCTGGAGTCTAGCACGCGAGCAGTACTTC

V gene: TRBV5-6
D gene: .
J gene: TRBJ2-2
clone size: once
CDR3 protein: CASSLAGREKNTGELFF
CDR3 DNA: TGTGCCAGCAGCTTGGCAGGCAGAGAGAAGAACACCGGGGAGCTGTTTTTT

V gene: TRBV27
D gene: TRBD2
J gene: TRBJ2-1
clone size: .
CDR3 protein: CASSPSGDPYNEQFF
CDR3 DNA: TGTGCCAGCAGCCCAAGCGGGGATCCTTACAATGAGCAGTTCTTC

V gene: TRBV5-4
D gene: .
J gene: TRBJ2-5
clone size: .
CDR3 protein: CASSLNLGQETQYF
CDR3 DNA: TGTGCCAGCAGCTTGAATCTAGGACAAGAGACCCAGTACTTC

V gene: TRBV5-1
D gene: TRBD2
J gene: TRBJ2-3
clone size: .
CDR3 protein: CASSQPLAASTDTQYF
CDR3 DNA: TGCGCCAGCAGCCAACCGCTAGCGGCTAGCACAGATACGCAGTATTTT

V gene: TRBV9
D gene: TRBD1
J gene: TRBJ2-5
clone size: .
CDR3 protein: CASSDWTGSGETQYF
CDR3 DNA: TGTGCCAGCAGCGATTGGACAGGTTCGGGTGAGACCCAGTACTTC

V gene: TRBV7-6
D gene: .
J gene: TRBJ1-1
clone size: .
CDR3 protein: CASSLMGEGNTEAFF
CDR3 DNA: TGTGCCAGCAGCTTAATGGGAGAAGGGAACACTGAAGCTTTCTTT

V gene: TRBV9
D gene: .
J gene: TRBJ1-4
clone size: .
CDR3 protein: CASSAGGAAFGKLFF
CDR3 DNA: TGTGCCAGCAGCGCGGGGGGGGCGGCCTTTGGAAAACTGTTTTTT

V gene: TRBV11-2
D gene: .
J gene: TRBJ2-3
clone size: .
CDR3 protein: CASSLTGTDTQYF
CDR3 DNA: TGTGCCAGCAGCTTAACTGGCACAGATACGCAGTATTTT

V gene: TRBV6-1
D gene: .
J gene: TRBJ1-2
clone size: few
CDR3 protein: CASSEDVRSYGYTF
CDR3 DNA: TGTGCCAGCAGTGAAGACGTGAGATCCTATGGCTACACCTTC

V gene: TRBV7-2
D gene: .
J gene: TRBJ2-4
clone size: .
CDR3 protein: CASSHIPVKNIQYF
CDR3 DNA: TGTGCCAGCAGCCATATTCCGGTTAAAAACATTCAGTACTTC

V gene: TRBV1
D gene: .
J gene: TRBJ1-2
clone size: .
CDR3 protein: CARGSGGYTF
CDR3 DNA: TGCGCCCGCGGGTCGGGGGGCTACACCTTC

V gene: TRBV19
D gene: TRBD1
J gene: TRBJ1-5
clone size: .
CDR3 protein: CASSLGTGGFRPQHF
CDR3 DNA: TGTGCCAGTAGTTTGGGGACAGGGGGGTTTCGGCCCCAGCATTTT

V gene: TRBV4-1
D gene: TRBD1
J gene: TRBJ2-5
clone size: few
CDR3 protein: CASSLRTGGSEGTQYF
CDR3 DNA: TGCGCCAGCAGCCTTCGGACAGGGGGCTCAGAAGGGACCCAGTACTTC

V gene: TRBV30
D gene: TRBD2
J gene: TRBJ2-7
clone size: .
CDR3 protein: CAGRRSTSGGTYEQYF
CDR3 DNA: TGTGCCGGGAGACGATCGACTAGCGGGGGGACCTACGAGCAGTACTTC

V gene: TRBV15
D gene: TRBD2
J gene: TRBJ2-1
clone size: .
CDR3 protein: CATSREGPGEQFF
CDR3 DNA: TGTGCCACCAGCCGGGAGGGGCCAGGCGAGCAGTTCTTC

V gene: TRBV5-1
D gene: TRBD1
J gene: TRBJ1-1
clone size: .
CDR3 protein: CASSVDRGGSTEAFF
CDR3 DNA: TGCGCCAGCAGCGTGGACAGGGGTGGGAGCACTGAAGCTTTCTTT

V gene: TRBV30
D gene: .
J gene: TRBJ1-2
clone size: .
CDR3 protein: CAWSVNRNRNGYTF
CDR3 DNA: TGTGCCTGGAGTGTAAACAGGAATAGAAATGGCTACACCTTC

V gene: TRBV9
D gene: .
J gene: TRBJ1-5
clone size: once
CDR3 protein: CASSVAMGAGEPQHF
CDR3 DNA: TGTGCCAGCAGCGTAGCTATGGGGGCTGGGGAGCCCCAGCATTTT

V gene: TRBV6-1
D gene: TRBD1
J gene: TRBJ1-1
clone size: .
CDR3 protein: CASRDPQGGNTEAFF
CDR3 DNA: TGTGCCAGCAGGGACCCACAGGGGGGGAACACTGAAGCTTTCTTT

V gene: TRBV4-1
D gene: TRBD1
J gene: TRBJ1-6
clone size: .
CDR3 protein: CASSQAPGQGLSSPLHF
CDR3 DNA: TGCGCCAGCAGCCAAGCTCCGGGACAGGGTTTGAGTTCACCCCTCCACTTT